The rows below give T cell receptor beta chains drawn from one sample of a study of OX40 agonist ivuxolimab in advanced cancers. This table comes from immunoSEQ multiplex PCR, and its TCRdb copy is limited to in-frame clones, with some not included. The sample has over 150,000 clones, under 95% seen once. Material: CD4+ or CD8+ T cells sorted from blood, obtained in a trial of the OX40 agonist ivuxolimab. Receptors originate from an adult with an advanced solid tumor such as melanoma, head and neck, liver or kidney cancer. Each CDR3 is given with its conserved first and last residue. Fields, in order: clone size, D gene, J gene, V gene, CDR3 DNA, CDR3 protein. The D gene is left open where the match is weak. Rows may omit the clone size; those that give it use once, few, many or a size class.

>NA|TRBD1|TRBJ1-1|TRBV18
TGTGCCAGCTCACCGATCACAGGGGAGGGTTTCTTT
CASSPITGEGFF
>NA|TRBD2|TRBJ2-1|TRBV7-2
TGTGCCAGCAGCCGGCGGACTAGCGGGGGGGCCTTTTCAGGTAATGAGCAGTTCTTC
CASSRRTSGGAFSGNEQFF
>NA|TRBD1|TRBJ2-7|TRBV5-1
TGCGCCAGCAGCTTGGGGACAGGGGGTAACGAGCAGTACTTC
CASSLGTGGNEQYF
>NA|NA|TRBJ2-3|TRBV11-3
TGTGCCAGCAGCTTACGTGACTCACGCACAGATACGCAGTATTTT
CASSLRDSRTDTQYF
>NA|NA|TRBJ1-5|TRBV4-3
TGCGCCAGCAGCCCGACGGGCGGGGCGGATGGCAATCAGCCCCAGCATTTT
CASSPTGGADGNQPQHF
>NA|NA|TRBJ2-7|TRBV6-5
TGTGCCAGCAGTTACTCACGGGGCTACGAGCAGTACTTC
CASSYSRGYEQYF
>NA|NA|TRBJ1-2|TRBV5-1
TGCGCCAGCAGCTACGGGACATCATCCTATGGCTACACCTTC
CASSYGTSSYGYTF
>NA|TRBD1|TRBJ1-2|TRBV28
TGTGCCAGCAGCCGCGCCGGGACAGCCAGACATGGCTACACCTTC
CASSRAGTARHGYTF
>NA|NA|TRBJ1-5|TRBV19
TGTGCCAGTAGTGGCGGCTTCGTCAATAGCAATCAGCCCCAGCATTTT
CASSGGFVNSNQPQHF
>NA|TRBD2|TRBJ2-7|TRBV4-3
TGCGCCAGCAGCCAAGCGGGAGGCCCTTACGAGCAGTACTTC
CASSQAGGPYEQYF
>once|NA|TRBJ1-1|TRBV28
TGTGCCAGCAGCTCCTCGTTAAAGGGCACTGAAGCTTTCTTT
CASSSSLKGTEAFF
>NA|NA|TRBJ1-3|TRBV2
TGTGCCAGCAGTGTCCAAGGGGGATCCTCTGGAAACACCATATATTTT
CASSVQGGSSGNTIYF
>NA|NA|TRBJ2-2|TRBV11-3
TGTGCCAGCAGCTCCTCGCTAGGAAACACCGGGGAGCTGTTTTTT
CASSSSLGNTGELFF
>NA|TRBD2|TRBJ2-2|TRBV2
TGTGCCAGCAGTGAAGGAGCGGGGTGGAGAACCGGGGAGCTGTTTTTT
CASSEGAGWRTGELFF
>NA|NA|TRBJ2-3|TRBV18
TGTGCCAGCTCACCCAGGTCGGGCGGCCGCACAGATACGCAGTATTTT
CASSPRSGGRTDTQYF
>NA|TRBD1|TRBJ1-6|TRBV5-1
TGCGCCAGCAGCTTCGGAGGGACAGGGGGGTCACCCCTCCACTTT
CASSFGGTGGSPLHF
>NA|NA|TRBJ2-1|TRBV18
TGTGCCTCCTGGAGCGGTGAAACCTACAATGAGCAGTTCTTC
CASWSGETYNEQFF
>NA|TRBD1|TRBJ1-6|TRBV4-1
TGCGCCAGCAGCCAATCCAGAGACAGGGACTATAATTCACCCCTCCACTTT
CASSQSRDRDYNSPLHF
>NA|NA|TRBJ1-6|TRBV28
TGTGCCAGCACTGGGACGGCCGCCTATAATTCACCCCTCCACTTT
CASTGTAAYNSPLHF
>few|NA|TRBJ1-2|TRBV11-1
TGTGCCAGCAGTTCGGCGGGGCAGGGAAGCTACACCTTC
CASSSAGQGSYTF
>once|NA|TRBJ1-1|TRBV7-2
TGTGCCAGCAGCGACCGTCGGGGGATCGGTGAAGCTTTCTTT
CASSDRRGIGEAFF
>NA|NA|TRBJ1-2|TRBV7-2
TGTGCCAGCAGCTTAAACAGAGCTAACTATGGCTACACCTTC
CASSLNRANYGYTF
>once|NA|TRBJ2-1|TRBV19
TGTGCCAGTAGTAGCGGGGAAGCCCACAATGAGCAGTTCTTC
CASSSGEAHNEQFF
>NA|TRBD1|TRBJ2-7|TRBV5-1
TGCGCCAGCAGCCCCCAGGGGGCCTACGAGCAGTACTTC
CASSPQGAYEQYF
>NA|TRBD1|TRBJ2-7|TRBV7-9
TGTGCCAGCAGCCTAGGGACAGAGTCCTACGAGCAGTACTTC
CASSLGTESYEQYF
>NA|TRBD1|TRBJ1-1|TRBV28
TGTGCCAGCAGTTCCGTGACAGGGGAAGCTTTCTTT
CASSSVTGEAFF
>NA|NA|TRBJ1-5|TRBV28
TGTGCCAGCAGCGGACCTGGACCGACATATATGGGCAATCAGCCCCAGCATTTT
CASSGPGPTYMGNQPQHF
>NA|NA|TRBJ2-7|TRBV6-5
TGTGCCAGCAGTCCACCGGGGGGCCCCTACGAGCAGTACTTC
CASSPPGGPYEQYF
>NA|NA|TRBJ2-6|TRBV2
TGTGCCAGCAAAGTTTCTGGGGCCAACGTCCTGACTTTC
CASKVSGANVLTF
>NA|TRBD2|TRBJ2-3|TRBV10-3
TGTGCCATCAGGGATTCGGCCGGGGGGGACCACGATACGCAGTATTTT
CAIRDSAGGDHDTQYF
>NA|NA|TRBJ2-1|TRBV27
TGTGCCAGCAGGTTTGGATCCTACAATGAGCAGTTCTTC
CASRFGSYNEQFF
>NA|NA|TRBJ1-2|TRBV9
TGTGCCAGCAGCGTAGGTGCCCTAGCTAACTATGGCTACACCTTC
CASSVGALANYGYTF
>NA|TRBD1|TRBJ1-5|TRBV18
TGTGCCAGCTCACGAGAAAGACTTAACCGGGACAGGCGGAATCAGCCCCAGCATTTT
CASSRERLNRDRRNQPQHF
>NA|TRBD2|TRBJ2-1|TRBV6-6
TGTGCCAGCAAAACTTTAGCGGGACTGAGAGCGAATGAGCAGTTCTTC
CASKTLAGLRANEQFF
>NA|NA|TRBJ2-3|TRBV12-5
TGTGCTAGTGGTCAGGGTTATAGTAGCACAGATACGCAGTATTTT
CASGQGYSSTDTQYF
>NA|TRBD2|TRBJ2-3|TRBV5-6
TGTGCCAGCAGCTTTGGGGCTAGCGGGGGGCTGAATACGCAGTATTTT
CASSFGASGGLNTQYF
>NA|TRBD1|TRBJ1-5|TRBV7-2
TGTGCCAGCAGCCCCCCGACAGGGGGCGGTCAGCCCCAGCATTTT
CASSPPTGGGQPQHF
>NA|TRBD1|TRBJ1-5|TRBV5-1
TGCGCCAGCAGCTTGGAGGGACAGGTGGGGAGTCAGCCCCAGCATTTT
CASSLEGQVGSQPQHF
>NA|TRBD2|TRBJ2-5|TRBV5-3
TGTGCCAGAAGCCTCACTAGCGGGGGGGCCAAATTCGAGGAGACCCAGTACTTC
CARSLTSGGAKFEETQYF
>NA|NA|TRBJ1-2|TRBV5-1
TGCGCCAGCAGCTTGGATTTGATTGGCGGCTACACCTTC
CASSLDLIGGYTF
>NA|NA|TRBJ2-3|TRBV10-3
TGTGCCATCAGTGTGGGGCCCAGCACAGATACGCAGTATTTT
CAISVGPSTDTQYF
>once|TRBD1|TRBJ2-6|TRBV10-3
TGTGCCATCAGTGCCGGGACAGGGGGGTCTGGGGCCAACGTCCTGACTTTC
CAISAGTGGSGANVLTF
>NA|TRBD1|TRBJ2-3|TRBV11-3
TGTGCCAGCAGCTCCGGGACAGGGATTCGACCCCGGGACCCGGATACGCAGTATTTT
CASSSGTGIRPRDPDTQYF
>NA|TRBD2|TRBJ2-7|TRBV5-4
TGTGCCAGCAGCTTGCGTTCGGGGGGACTAGCCCACGAGCAGTACTTC
CASSLRSGGLAHEQYF
>once|TRBD1|TRBJ1-1|TRBV9
TGTGCCAGCAGCGGAGGGACAGGGGGCGCAAAAACGGGCACTGAAGCTTTCTTT
CASSGGTGGAKTGTEAFF
>NA|NA|TRBJ2-1|TRBV4-3
TGCGCCAGCAGTCCAAGAGGGGGACGGAGCGGGGTTTTCTCCTACAATGAGCAGTTCTTC
CASSPRGGRSGVFSYNEQFF
>NA|TRBD2|TRBJ2-7|TRBV9
TGTGCCAGCAGCGCCACGGGGGGGCCAACCTACGAGCAGTACTTC
CASSATGGPTYEQYF
>once|NA|TRBJ2-2|TRBV5-1
TGCGCCAGCGGAGAACCGAACACCGGGGAGCTGTTTTTT
CASGEPNTGELFF
>NA|TRBD1|TRBJ2-1|TRBV7-6
TGTGCCAGCAGCTTAGACAGGGGCGATGAGCAGTTCTTC
CASSLDRGDEQFF
>NA|NA|TRBJ2-3|TRBV28
TGTGCCAGCAGGACGGGACACGCAGATACGCAGTATTTT
CASRTGHADTQYF
>NA|TRBD2|TRBJ2-3|TRBV9
TGTGCCAGCAGCGTACGAGGACTAGCGGGATACACAGATACGCAGTATTTT
CASSVRGLAGYTDTQYF
>NA|NA|TRBJ1-5|TRBV18
TGTGCCAGCTCACCATCGGGGGGGGGACAGCCCCAGCATTTT
CASSPSGGGQPQHF
>NA|NA|TRBJ1-4|TRBV19
TGTGCCAGTAGTATCAGGCGGCAGGGAGTGGATGAAAAACTGTTTTTT
CASSIRRQGVDEKLFF
>NA|TRBD2|TRBJ2-1|TRBV7-2
TGTGCCAGCAGCCGTAGCGGGGTCGGGAATGAGCAGTTCTTC
CASSRSGVGNEQFF
>NA|NA|TRBJ2-1|TRBV11-1
TGTGCCAGCAGCTCCCGGGGCGGTCGAGAGCAGTTCTTC
CASSSRGGREQFF
>NA|NA|TRBJ1-3|TRBV10-3
TGTGCCATCAGCGCACAGGTCACCTCTGGAAACACCATATATTTT
CAISAQVTSGNTIYF
>NA|NA|TRBJ1-2|TRBV6-6
TGTGCCAGCAGGTATGGGCAGACCTATGGCTACACCTTC
CASRYGQTYGYTF
>NA|NA|TRBJ2-1|TRBV23-1
TGCGCCAGCAGTCAGGGCGGCTGGCGGGGGCTCTACAATGAGCAGTTCTTC
CASSQGGWRGLYNEQFF
>NA|TRBD1|TRBJ1-2|TRBV5-4
TGTGCCAGCAGCTTAAACAGGGGGGACCATGGCTACACCTTC
CASSLNRGDHGYTF
>once|NA|TRBJ2-3|TRBV9
TGTGCCAGCAGCGCCGCCGCGACTGTAAGCACAGATACGCAGTATTTT
CASSAAATVSTDTQYF